Listed here are 5 T cell receptor beta chains from one sample, sequenced in a study of PD-1 blockade in mismatch repair-deficient tumors. Sequencing was performed with immunoSEQ multiplex PCR; in TCRdb, only in-frame clones are kept and a portion is missing. Altogether 100,000 to 150,000 clones are present, almost 90% being singletons, with the ten largest covering over 9.5%. This specimen consisted of peripheral blood, obtained almost 74 weeks after starting pembrolizumab. Receptor source: an adult with mismatch repair-deficient cancer.

The V call is TRBV15, the J call TRBJ2-5; D perhaps matches TRBD1 (5 bases). The germline V gene has CDR1 LNHNV and CDR2 YYDKDF (reference sequence). Deletions cut 0 bases from V and 1 base from J, with 9 bases between. The length of the CDR3 is 15 residues. The CDR3 DNA follows: TGTGCCACCAGCAGAGATCAAACAGGCCAAGAGACCCAGTACTTC. Its protein is CATSRDQTGQETQYF.

The rearrangement joins TRBV29-1 to TRBJ2-7, with D perhaps being TRBD1 or TRBD2 (5 bases each). Germline lookup yields CDR1 SQVTM and CDR2 ANQGSEA. The V gene lost 7 bases and the J gene lost 0 bases, with 13 bases spanning the gap. The length of the CDR3 is 13 residues. CDR3 coding DNA: TGCAGCGCCAGGGACGGAAGCTCCTACGAGCAGTACTTC. Protein: CSARDGSSYEQYF.

The gene calls are TRBV19 and TRBJ1-5; no clear D gene. Trimming stripped 4 bases from V and 0 bases from J, with 10 bases between. CDR1 and CDR2 from the germline V gene are LNHDA and SQIVND (reference sequence). The CDR3 is made up of 15 amino acids. The CDR3 spells CASSKARPSNQPQHF. CDR3 DNA sequence: TGTGCCAGTAGTAAGGCCAGACCTAGCAATCAGCCCCAGCATTTT. The whole variable domain, filled in from reference TRBV19 and TRBJ1-5, reads DGGITQSPKYLFRKEGQNVTLSCEQNLNHDAMYWYRQDPGQGLRLIYYSQIVNDFQKGDIAEGYSVSREKKESFPLTVTSAQKNPTAFYLCASSKARPSNQPQHFGDGTRLSIL.

This clone was recorded a few times. The same CDR3 is also encoded by other DNA sequences in this sample. CDR3 in amino acids: CASSLPGSYEQYF. The CDR3, as DNA: TGTGCCAGCAGCTTACCAGGATCCTACGAGCAGTACTTC. The V gene is TRBV7-9, the J gene TRBJ2-7; D ambiguous. Germline CDR1 SEHNR, CDR2 FQNEAQ (reference sequence). Trimming shortened V by 2 bases and J by 1 base, and 6 bases separated the two germline ends. The CDR3 consists of 13 residues.

This rearrangement joins TRBV29-1 to TRBJ1-1; 7 bases fit TRBD1. In germline, CDR1 is SQVTM, CDR2 ANQGSEA. J was trimmed by 0 bases and V by 4 bases; bases with no gene match: 2. This CDR3 comprises 13 residues. The CDR3 region is CSVAGGVNTEAFF. In DNA, the CDR3 is TGCAGCGTTGCAGGGGGTGTGAACACTGAAGCTTTCTTT.